This entry features one T cell receptor (beta chain) sequence. Its target is unknown. The sample is drawn from a study of T-cell memory formation after mild COVID-19. General study results and limits: The appearance of some responding clones in pre-infection memory suggested that cross-reactive memory joined. Clonal second-wave expansions that peaked on day 37 had unconfirmed SARS-CoV-2 specificity.

Between the trimmed V and J ends, which lost 5 bases and 6 bases, there was a span of 10 bases. This CDR3 has 13 residues. The germline CDR1 and CDR2 sequences are SSHAT and FNYEAQ (reference sequence). TCRdb reprocessed the 5' RACE reads with MiXCR, giving one entry per CDR3 protein. The repertoire holds 200,000 to 300,000 distinct CDR3 sequences, with 16% as singletons. The sample comprised PBMCs or a T cell subset sorted from them (not recorded which). The sequence was obtained from a man between 18 and 29 years old who had mild COVID-19 (a few samples of this study predate the infection). Cell type and time point are not known. The V gene is TRBV7-7, the J gene TRBJ2-2; no reliable D call. The CDR3 nucleotides are TGTGCCAGCAGCGCAGGCCCCTCCGGGGAGCTGTTTTTT. Translation: CASSAGPSGELFF.